These T cell receptor beta chains were read from a single sample in a study of beta chain features in type 1 diabetes. Profiling relied on immunoSEQ multiplex PCR, and the TCRdb table lists in-frame clones only, not all of them. The sample holds around 100,000 clones, over 25% seen once. The sequenced sample was central memory CD4+ T cells from blood. All receptors come from a woman aged 18-29 years with type 1 diabetes. CDR3s include the opening cysteine and the closing phenylalanine or tryptophan. D genes are given only for firm matches. Clone size appears in some rows only: once, few, many, or a class for an expanded clone.

TRBV6-1	.	TRBJ2-1	.	CASRPTSDYNEQFF
TRBV19	.	TRBJ2-7	.	CASSYRDPGFYEQYF
TRBV5-4	.	TRBJ1-1	.	CASSEETTEAFF
TRBV5-1	TRBD1	TRBJ2-5	.	CASSWDSQETQYF
TRBV7-9	.	TRBJ2-5	.	CASSLGQIPETQYF
TRBV6-6	.	TRBJ2-2	.	CATRFSGPFPTGELFF
TRBV7-2	.	TRBJ1-4	few	CASKLIEPSAYEKLFF
TRBV5-1	.	TRBJ1-1	few	CASSLGANTEAFF
TRBV10-1	TRBD1	TRBJ1-1	few	CASSDRTGETEAFF
TRBV7-8	.	TRBJ1-1	.	CASSLEDGGMNTEAFF
TRBV4-3	TRBD1	TRBJ2-2	.	CASSQVGQGRRVGELFF
TRBV19	TRBD2	TRBJ2-2	.	CASSIPRLAGGRTGELFF
TRBV2	TRBD1	TRBJ1-1	.	CASRTGQRAEAFF
TRBV9	TRBD1	TRBJ2-1	.	CASSATGGSLRNEQFF
TRBV28	TRBD1	TRBJ2-3	few	CASIGDSSTDTQYF
TRBV7-9	TRBD2	TRBJ2-7	.	CASSNLAGGTYEQYF
TRBV4-1	TRBD2	TRBJ2-1	few	CASSPQGLAGGPKSYNEQFF
TRBV28	.	TRBJ1-2	few	CASSWGQGFGYTF
TRBV5-4	.	TRBJ1-2	.	CASSRDTGNYGYTF
TRBV27	TRBD1	TRBJ2-5	few	CASSRWTGGEETQYF
TRBV4-2	TRBD1	TRBJ1-1	.	CASSHSNRGPGWTEAFF
TRBV7-3	.	TRBJ1-1	once	CASSSDKNTEAFF
TRBV5-4	TRBD2	TRBJ2-3	.	CASSTGTSGRAGSTDTQYF
TRBV29-1	.	TRBJ1-1	.	CSVLSSGATEAFF
TRBV7-9	.	TRBJ2-3	.	CASSQGGSADTQYF
TRBV5-4	.	TRBJ1-1	.	CASSLSGGSTEAFF
TRBV10-3	.	TRBJ2-2	.	CAISKSTATNTGELFF
TRBV4-2	.	TRBJ1-1	.	CASSQDLPTANTEAFF
TRBV7-2	TRBD2	TRBJ2-1	.	CASSRDYSYNEQFF
TRBV7-2	TRBD1	TRBJ1-2	.	CASSAGQGLGYTF
TRBV12-5	.	TRBJ2-4	few	CASGPEENIQYF
TRBV5-1	.	TRBJ2-1	.	CASSLASLLDEQFF
TRBV5-4	.	TRBJ2-7	few	CASSLARGQFGEQYF
TRBV29-1	.	TRBJ2-7	many	CSAANGQVYEQYF
TRBV19	.	TRBJ1-5	few	CASRRGEGSNQPQHF
TRBV25-1	.	TRBJ2-3	.	CASSESGGVRQYF
TRBV5-1	TRBD2	TRBJ2-1	.	CASSLVGLAGDNEQFF
TRBV11-2	TRBD1	TRBJ1-2	.	CASSLEAGGGYGYTF
TRBV30	.	TRBJ1-1	.	CAWSFSGGNTEAFF
TRBV19	.	TRBJ2-3	few	CASRDSADTQYF
TRBV10-1	TRBD1	TRBJ2-7	few	CASSTGVAYEQYF
TRBV19	TRBD1	TRBJ2-1	few	CASKGDRDPYNEQFF
TRBV7-6	.	TRBJ2-2	many	CASSRKGGLTGELFF
TRBV5-6	TRBD2	TRBJ2-3	few	CASSLRAASGSTDTQYF
TRBV6-5	.	TRBJ2-7	once	CATTGSSYEQYF
TRBV18	TRBD1	TRBJ2-3	.	CASSRARDRSTDTQYF
TRBV7-2	.	TRBJ2-7	few	CASSLAGGSYEQYF
TRBV5-4	.	TRBJ2-4	few	CASSFNRKNIQYF
TRBV28	TRBD1	TRBJ1-4	few	CASRGQGFNEKLFF
TRBV7-2	.	TRBJ2-7	.	CASSLSGASYEQYF